The rows below give T cell receptor beta chains drawn from one sample of a study of cytomegalovirus exposure and HLA in healthy donors. TCRdb's table, derived via immunoSEQ multiplex PCR, lists solely in-frame clones and lacks some. The sample has 150,000 to 200,000 clones, roughly 84% seen once. The sample was PBMCs. All receptors come from a young man in good health and CMV-seropositive. CDR3s include the opening cysteine and the closing phenylalanine or tryptophan. A D gene is named only where the DNA matches it firmly. A clone size is listed for some rows: how often the clone was seen (once, few, many), or a class if it is expanded.

CDR3 DNA: TGTGCCAGCAGTTCCGCGGGCTACACTGAAGCTTTCTTT
CDR3 protein: CASSSAGYTEAFF
J gene: TRBJ1-1
clone size: NA
V gene: TRBV6-5
D gene: NA

CDR3 DNA: TGTGCCAGCAGCTTAATGGCGGGGGCCTCGTCCTACGAGCAGTACTTC
CDR3 protein: CASSLMAGASSYEQYF
J gene: TRBJ2-7
clone size: NA
V gene: TRBV7-8
D gene: NA

CDR3 DNA: TGCGCCAGCAGCCTTTTCCCCGGGCAGGGTGCCTACGAGCAGTACTTC
CDR3 protein: CASSLFPGQGAYEQYF
J gene: TRBJ2-7
clone size: NA
V gene: TRBV4-3
D gene: NA

CDR3 DNA: TGTGCCTGGATCGACGACATGGACAGCTCCTACGAGCAGTACTTC
CDR3 protein: CAWIDDMDSSYEQYF
J gene: TRBJ2-7
clone size: NA
V gene: TRBV30
D gene: NA

CDR3 DNA: TGTGCCAGCTCACCACGGGGACAGGGGGGCGAAAAAGCTTTCTTT
CDR3 protein: CASSPRGQGGEKAFF
J gene: TRBJ1-1
clone size: NA
V gene: TRBV18
D gene: TRBD1

CDR3 DNA: TGTGCCAGCAGCCGAGAGGGCGGGGGCACTGAAGCTTTCTTT
CDR3 protein: CASSREGGGTEAFF
J gene: TRBJ1-1
clone size: NA
V gene: TRBV13
D gene: NA

CDR3 DNA: TGCAGCGTCATAACTAGCGGGGGGTACAATGAGCAGTTCTTC
CDR3 protein: CSVITSGGYNEQFF
J gene: TRBJ2-1
clone size: NA
V gene: TRBV29-1
D gene: TRBD2

CDR3 DNA: TGTGCCAGCAGCGTGAGGGGGAGCGGCGAGACCCAGTACTTC
CDR3 protein: CASSVRGSGETQYF
J gene: TRBJ2-5
clone size: NA
V gene: TRBV5-8
D gene: NA

CDR3 DNA: TGTGCCAGCAGGAGGGGACAGGACAGTAACTATGGCTACACCTTC
CDR3 protein: CASRRGQDSNYGYTF
J gene: TRBJ1-2
clone size: NA
V gene: TRBV6-1
D gene: TRBD1

CDR3 DNA: TGCGCCAGCAGCCAAGATCCGGGGTTTAGGGCTAACTATGGCTACACCTTC
CDR3 protein: CASSQDPGFRANYGYTF
J gene: TRBJ1-2
clone size: once
V gene: TRBV4-3
D gene: NA

CDR3 DNA: TGTGCCAGCAGCCCTAGAGTGAAGGACTACAATGAGCAGTTCTTC
CDR3 protein: CASSPRVKDYNEQFF
J gene: TRBJ2-1
clone size: NA
V gene: TRBV14
D gene: NA

CDR3 DNA: TGTGCCAGCAGTGGGCGACAGGGGGGCGCAGATACGCAGTATTTT
CDR3 protein: CASSGRQGGADTQYF
J gene: TRBJ2-3
clone size: NA
V gene: TRBV2
D gene: TRBD1

CDR3 DNA: TGTGCCAGCAGCTCGGGACAGAGCTACGAGCAGTACTTC
CDR3 protein: CASSSGQSYEQYF
J gene: TRBJ2-7
clone size: once
V gene: TRBV7-9
D gene: TRBD1

CDR3 DNA: TGTGCCAGCAGTTACGACAGGGAGTCACCCCTCCACTTT
CDR3 protein: CASSYDRESPLHF
J gene: TRBJ1-6
clone size: NA
V gene: TRBV6-5
D gene: TRBD1

CDR3 DNA: TGTGCCAGCAGCCCATTGACAGGGGGCATCTGGAACACTGAAGCTTTCTTT
CDR3 protein: CASSPLTGGIWNTEAFF
J gene: TRBJ1-1
clone size: NA
V gene: TRBV7-3
D gene: TRBD1

CDR3 DNA: TGTGCCAGCAGCCCCGGTGGGCAGAGCAATCAGCCCCAGCATTTT
CDR3 protein: CASSPGGQSNQPQHF
J gene: TRBJ1-5
clone size: NA
V gene: TRBV5-8
D gene: NA

CDR3 DNA: TGTGCCAGCAGTTACTCGGGCAGTAATGAAAAACTGTTTTTT
CDR3 protein: CASSYSGSNEKLFF
J gene: TRBJ1-4
clone size: NA
V gene: TRBV6-5
D gene: NA

CDR3 DNA: TGCGCCAGCAGCAGACCGGGACAGGGTCCTGGCTACACCTTC
CDR3 protein: CASSRPGQGPGYTF
J gene: TRBJ1-2
clone size: NA
V gene: TRBV4-1
D gene: TRBD1

CDR3 DNA: TGTGCCAGCAGTTACTCGATGGCGGACACTGAAGCTTTCTTT
CDR3 protein: CASSYSMADTEAFF
J gene: TRBJ1-1
clone size: NA
V gene: TRBV6-5
D gene: NA

CDR3 DNA: TGTGCCAGCAGTGAAGGGCGGGGCTCAGATACGCAGTATTTT
CDR3 protein: CASSEGRGSDTQYF
J gene: TRBJ2-3
clone size: NA
V gene: TRBV6-1
D gene: NA

CDR3 DNA: TGCGCCAGCAGTCAATTTGGGCATAAATTAGGAAACACCATATATTTT
CDR3 protein: CASSQFGHKLGNTIYF
J gene: TRBJ1-3
clone size: NA
V gene: TRBV23-1
D gene: NA

CDR3 DNA: TGTGCCAGCAGACAGACTAGCGGGGGGGCGGGAGATACGCAGTATTTT
CDR3 protein: CASRQTSGGAGDTQYF
J gene: TRBJ2-3
clone size: NA
V gene: TRBV7-3
D gene: TRBD2

CDR3 DNA: TGTGCCAGCAGCACTCTGGATCGGGACAGTTACACCTTC
CDR3 protein: CASSTLDRDSYTF
J gene: TRBJ1-2
clone size: NA
V gene: TRBV7-8
D gene: TRBD1

CDR3 DNA: TGTGCCAGCTCACCCCCAGCGGGGGGGGACAATGAGCAGTTCTTC
CDR3 protein: CASSPPAGGDNEQFF
J gene: TRBJ2-1
clone size: NA
V gene: TRBV18
D gene: TRBD2

CDR3 DNA: TGTGCCAGCAGTCTGGACTCTTCACCCCTCCACTTT
CDR3 protein: CASSLDSSPLHF
J gene: TRBJ1-6
clone size: NA
V gene: TRBV5-5
D gene: NA

CDR3 DNA: TGTGCCAGTAGTGTTAGCGGGCTCAGCTCCTACGAGCAGTACTTC
CDR3 protein: CASSVSGLSSYEQYF
J gene: TRBJ2-7
clone size: NA
V gene: TRBV19
D gene: TRBD2

CDR3 DNA: TGTGCCAGCAGCTTAGGTCCCGCGGGGGCCCAGTACTTC
CDR3 protein: CASSLGPAGAQYF
J gene: TRBJ2-5
clone size: NA
V gene: TRBV7-2
D gene: TRBD2

CDR3 DNA: TGCGCCAGCAGCCAGGCGCAGGGGCGGAACACTGAAGCTTTCTTT
CDR3 protein: CASSQAQGRNTEAFF
J gene: TRBJ1-1
clone size: NA
V gene: TRBV4-3
D gene: NA

CDR3 DNA: TGCAGCGTTGGGCTTGACAGGGGACCATCTCGGGGCGAGCAGTACTTC
CDR3 protein: CSVGLDRGPSRGEQYF
J gene: TRBJ2-7
clone size: NA
V gene: TRBV29-1
D gene: TRBD1

CDR3 DNA: TGTGCCAGCAGTGACGGGACAGGGGGCGACTATGGCTACACCTTC
CDR3 protein: CASSDGTGGDYGYTF
J gene: TRBJ1-2
clone size: NA
V gene: TRBV6-4
D gene: TRBD1

CDR3 DNA: TGTGCCACCCGAACAGGGCTGAACACTGAAGCTTTCTTT
CDR3 protein: CATRTGLNTEAFF
J gene: TRBJ1-1
clone size: NA
V gene: TRBV19
D gene: NA

CDR3 DNA: TGTGCCAGCAGTGGCTGGCCCCTGGGCGTCGGTGGCTATGGCTACACCTTC
CDR3 protein: CASSGWPLGVGGYGYTF
J gene: TRBJ1-2
clone size: few
V gene: TRBV27
D gene: NA

CDR3 DNA: TGTGCCAGCAGCTTGGCCCCTACAGAAAGCTCTGGAAACACCATATATTTT
CDR3 protein: CASSLAPTESSGNTIYF
J gene: TRBJ1-3
clone size: NA
V gene: TRBV5-5
D gene: NA

CDR3 DNA: TGTGCCAGCAGCTTAAGGGAGGGACCGGGGACCTACGAGCAGTACTTC
CDR3 protein: CASSLREGPGTYEQYF
J gene: TRBJ2-7
clone size: NA
V gene: TRBV7-9
D gene: TRBD2

CDR3 DNA: TGTGCCAGCAGCGATACACGGCTAGCGGGGGGAGCCTACGAGCAGTACTTC
CDR3 protein: CASSDTRLAGGAYEQYF
J gene: TRBJ2-7
clone size: NA
V gene: TRBV5-6
D gene: TRBD2

CDR3 DNA: TGTGCCAGCCTTAAGACTCAGGGGATGAACACTGAAGCTTTCTTT
CDR3 protein: CASLKTQGMNTEAFF
J gene: TRBJ1-1
clone size: once
V gene: TRBV13
D gene: NA

CDR3 DNA: TGTGCCAGCAGTTACATCGGGGAAGATGGCTACACCTTC
CDR3 protein: CASSYIGEDGYTF
J gene: TRBJ1-2
clone size: NA
V gene: TRBV6-6
D gene: NA

CDR3 DNA: TGTGCCACCAGCAGAGGCAGGGAAAGTTTCACTGAAGCTTTCTTT
CDR3 protein: CATSRGRESFTEAFF
J gene: TRBJ1-1
clone size: NA
V gene: TRBV15
D gene: NA

CDR3 DNA: TGTGCCAGCAGTGGAACGGGAGGAGGAATATCTGGAGCTTTCTTT
CDR3 protein: CASSGTGGGISGAFF
J gene: TRBJ1-1
clone size: NA
V gene: TRBV6-5
D gene: NA

CDR3 DNA: TGTGCCATCAGTGAGAACAGGGTTGGCAATTCACCCCTCCACTTT
CDR3 protein: CAISENRVGNSPLHF
J gene: TRBJ1-6
clone size: NA
V gene: TRBV10-3
D gene: NA

CDR3 DNA: TGTGCCAGCAGCGTCTCGGGGGGGCCAGGTGATGAGCAGTTCTTC
CDR3 protein: CASSVSGGPGDEQFF
J gene: TRBJ2-1
clone size: NA
V gene: TRBV7-3
D gene: TRBD2

CDR3 DNA: TGTGCCAGCAGCTGGGGCGGGGGCACACAAGAGACCCAGTACTTC
CDR3 protein: CASSWGGGTQETQYF
J gene: TRBJ2-5
clone size: NA
V gene: TRBV7-7
D gene: NA

CDR3 DNA: TGTGCCAGCAGCTGGGAGGTCTATCAGCCCCAGCATTTT
CDR3 protein: CASSWEVYQPQHF
J gene: TRBJ1-5
clone size: NA
V gene: TRBV5-5
D gene: NA

CDR3 DNA: TGTGCCAGCACATTCCAGGTTAACACCGGGGAGCTGTTTTTT
CDR3 protein: CASTFQVNTGELFF
J gene: TRBJ2-2
clone size: once
V gene: TRBV2
D gene: NA

CDR3 DNA: TGTGCCTGGAGTGGGACAGGGTCTAAAAACATTCAGTACTTC
CDR3 protein: CAWSGTGSKNIQYF
J gene: TRBJ2-4
clone size: few
V gene: TRBV30
D gene: TRBD1